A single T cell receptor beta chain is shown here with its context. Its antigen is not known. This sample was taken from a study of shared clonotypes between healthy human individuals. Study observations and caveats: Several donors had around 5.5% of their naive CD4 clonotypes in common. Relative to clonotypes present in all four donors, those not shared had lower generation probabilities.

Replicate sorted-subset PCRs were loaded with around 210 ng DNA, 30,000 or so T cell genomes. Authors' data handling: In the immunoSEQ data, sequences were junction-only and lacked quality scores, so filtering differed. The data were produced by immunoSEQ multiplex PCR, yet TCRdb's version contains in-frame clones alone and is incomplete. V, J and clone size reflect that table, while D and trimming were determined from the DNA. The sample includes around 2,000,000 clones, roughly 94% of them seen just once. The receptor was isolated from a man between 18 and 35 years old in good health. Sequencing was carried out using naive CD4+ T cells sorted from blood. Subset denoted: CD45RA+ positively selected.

CDR3 coding DNA: TGTGCCAGCAGCGCCGGGAGCAAGACCGGGGAGCTGTTTTTT. Amino acid sequence: CASSAGSKTGELFF. V and J are TRBV6-4 and TRBJ2-2, with a possible D match to TRBD2 (6 bases). Germline loops: CDR1 MRHNA, CDR2 SNTAGT. Trimming cost V 6 bases and J 5 bases, with 13 bases left between them. The CDR3 has 14 residues.